Described below is a single T cell receptor (beta chain) sequence and its context. This sample is part of a study of control samples from healthy donors and cancer patients. Produced via immunoSEQ multiplex PCR; TCRdb's table is partial and in-frame only. The sample comprises 140,000 or so clones, around 90% of which are singletons, and around 4.7% rests with the top ten. Material: blood. The TCR was taken from a man under 40 in good health.

The CDR3: CSASGSSGAYNEQFF. The CDR3 nucleotides are TGCAGTGCTAGTGGGTCTAGCGGGGCCTACAATGAGCAGTTCTTC. V gene TRBV20-1 combines with J gene TRBJ2-1, with 9 bases identical to TRBD2. CDR1 DFQATT and CDR2 SNEGSKA come from the germline V gene (reference sequence). The CDR3 is 15 amino acids. The J segment lost 2 bases and the V segment lost 3 bases, leaving 5 bases of the junction unmatched.